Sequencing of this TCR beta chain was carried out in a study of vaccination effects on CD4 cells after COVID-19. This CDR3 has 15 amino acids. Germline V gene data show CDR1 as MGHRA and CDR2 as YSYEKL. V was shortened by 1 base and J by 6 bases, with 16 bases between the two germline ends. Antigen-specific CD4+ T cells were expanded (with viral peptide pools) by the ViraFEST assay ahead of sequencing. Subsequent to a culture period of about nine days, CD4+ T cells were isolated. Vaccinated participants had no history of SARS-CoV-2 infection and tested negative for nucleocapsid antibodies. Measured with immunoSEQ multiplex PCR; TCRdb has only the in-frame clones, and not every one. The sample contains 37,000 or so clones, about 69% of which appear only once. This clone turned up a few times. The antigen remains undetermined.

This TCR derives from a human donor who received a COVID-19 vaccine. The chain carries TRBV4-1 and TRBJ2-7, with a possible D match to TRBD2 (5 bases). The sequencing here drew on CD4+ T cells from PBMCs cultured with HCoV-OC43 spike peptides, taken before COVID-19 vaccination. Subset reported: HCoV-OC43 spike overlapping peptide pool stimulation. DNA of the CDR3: TGCGCCAGCAGCCAAGGAGGAGGAACGACCCGCGAGCAGTACTTC. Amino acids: CASSQGGGTTREQYF.